This TCR beta chain was documented in a study of molecular identifiers for immune sequencing clone quantification. General study points: Clones exceeding 20 RNA copies carried over 99% of effector molecules but under 1% of naive-cell molecules.

TCRdb re-analysed the PCR reads in MiXCR, keeping a single row per CDR3 protein. The data hold roughly 93,000 distinct CDR3 sequences, with 25% observed a single time. Points on this clonotype: Its antigen is still unknown. The junction departs from germline at one end; a sequencing error may be responsible.

Construction of naive CD8 libraries employed about 17,000 to 1,100,000 sorted cells together with 10%, 30% or 50% RNA. CDR1 and CDR2 (germline): SEHNR, FQNEAQ (reference sequence). This CDR3 contains 19 residues. The chain recombines TRBV7-9 with TRBJ2-3; 10 bases are a match to TRBD2. The sequencing sample was made of naive CD8+ T cells from blood, with Jurkat cell RNA spiked in. Specified subset: FACS-sorted CD8+CD4-CCR7+CD45RA+ naive T cells. The origin of this receptor is a human donor in good health. Some libraries in this study had Jurkat cell RNA spiked in. CDR3 in DNA: TGTGCCAGCACCTTACTTTCTAGCGGGAGCACTCATTTCACAGATACGCAGTATTTT. This gives the protein CASTLLSSGSTHFTDTQYF.